The 3 T cell receptor beta chains below come from one sample, sequenced in a study of blood T cell repertoires in COVID-19. Profiling relied on immunoSEQ multiplex PCR, and the TCRdb table lists in-frame clones only, not all of them. This sample has 200,000 to 250,000 clones, with roughly 86% found just once. The material sequenced was peripheral blood. The receptors stem from a woman older than 75 with COVID-19, enrolled during active disease.

With respect to this clone: Its ends do not fully match the called genes, so a read error is possible. The gene calls are TRBV2 and TRBJ2-3, with D perhaps TRBD1 or TRBD2 (6 bases each). CDR1 and CDR2 from the germline V gene are SNHLY and FYNNEI. The CDR3 runs 13 residues. CDR3 DNA: TGTGCCTGCAGGAGGGGGAGCACAGATACGCAGTATTTT. This gives the protein CACRRGSTDTQYF.

The chain has TRBV5-1 and TRBJ2-1; 9 bases agree with TRBD1. This CDR3 is built from 13 residues. The trim removed 4 bases at V and 6 bases at J, leaving 2 bases unmatched. Germline V lookup: CDR1 SGHRS, CDR2 YFSETQ. The CDR3 DNA follows: TGCGCCAGCAGCGGACAGGGGTTCAATGAGCAGTTCTTC. Residues: CASSGQGFNEQFF.

The chain links TRBV7-9 to TRBJ1-2; tentatively, D is TRBD1 (5 bases). The germline V gene has CDR1 SEHNR and CDR2 FQNEAQ (reference sequence). The CDR3 totals 16 residues. V was pared by 2 bases and J by 0 bases, with 13 bases between. This CDR3 reads CASSLYETVANYGYTF. As DNA, the CDR3 is TGTGCCAGCAGCTTATATGAGACAGTCGCTAACTATGGCTACACCTTC.